These T cell receptor beta chains were read from a single sample in a study of blood T cell repertoires in COVID-19. Data came from immunoSEQ multiplex PCR; TCRdb stores just in-frame clones and leaves some out. The sample consists of around 110,000 clones, about 80% of them appearing once. The sample consisted of peripheral blood. These receptors originate from a man between 70 and 80 years old with active or convalescent COVID-19. Each CDR3 is given with its conserved first and last residue.

12	TRBV11-2	CASSPEVGEQYF
13	TRBV11-3	CASSPAENSPLHF
14	TRBV19	CASSIGQREAEAFF
18	TRBV7-7	CASSLVASGGPNTGELFF
14	TRBV5-4	CASSSGGKDYGYTF
14	TRBV18	CASSPGRAPYEQYF
13	TRBV6-5	CASSYSLSYEQYF
14	TRBV10-2	CASSEFRTAETQYF
14	TRBV10-3	CAISEGQSLIEAFF
14	TRBV4-3	CASSHPGTYTEAFF
16	TRBV11-2	CASSPIWTRSLGTQYF
14	TRBV11-3	CASRRETHYNEQFF
15	TRBV19	CASSIDQRRGYGYTF
14	TRBV29-1	CSARTGGPNYGYTF
15	TRBV5-4	CASSLAGQINSPLHF
15	TRBV7-8	CASSLPRVSGNTIYF
12	TRBV3-1/TRBV3-2	CASSRQGYEQYF
12	TRBV27	CASSYRGLVAFF
13	TRBV5-1	CASSLERGNTIYF
13	TRBV18	CASSGDRAYGYTF
14	TRBV6-5	CASSYKDRNQPQHF
16	TRBV5-6	CASSAGQVPQSGGYTF
13	TRBV28	CASRRQGDEEAFF
16	TRBV28	CASSLGTGGLADTQYF
14	TRBV18	CASSPGRLYYEQYF
17	TRBV19	CASSMGTGQWGHNEQFF
16	TRBV12-1	CASSFAGSSYNSPLHF
13	TRBV11-2	CASSLEAVQPQHF
16	TRBV5-1	CASRLDLGGRTGELFF
15	TRBV11-3	CASSPSGRGGTEAFF
14	TRBV11-3	CASSLDLASGARYF
13	TRBV7-2	CASSLAVPGPQHF